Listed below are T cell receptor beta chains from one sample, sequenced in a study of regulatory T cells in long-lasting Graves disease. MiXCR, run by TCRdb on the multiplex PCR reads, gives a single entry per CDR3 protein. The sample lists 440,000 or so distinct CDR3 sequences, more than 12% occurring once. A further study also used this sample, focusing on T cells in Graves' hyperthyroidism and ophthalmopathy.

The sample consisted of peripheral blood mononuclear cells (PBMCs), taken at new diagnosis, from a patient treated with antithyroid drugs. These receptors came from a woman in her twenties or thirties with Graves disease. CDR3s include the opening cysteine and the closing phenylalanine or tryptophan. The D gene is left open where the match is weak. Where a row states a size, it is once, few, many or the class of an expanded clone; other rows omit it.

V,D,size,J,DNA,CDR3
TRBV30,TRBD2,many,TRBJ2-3,TGTGCCTGGGGAATATACAGGACTAGCGGGAGTAACGCAGATACGCAGTATTTT,CAWGIYRTSGSNADTQYF
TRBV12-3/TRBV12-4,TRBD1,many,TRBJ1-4,TGTGCCAGCAGACAAGACAGGGATCTGTTTTTT,CASRQDRDLFF
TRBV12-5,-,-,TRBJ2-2,TGTGCTAGTGGTTTGGTCATACTCTACACCGGGGAGCTGTTTTTT,CASGLVILYTGELFF
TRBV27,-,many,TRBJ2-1,TGTGCCAGCAGTTTATCTAGCAGTGAGCAGTTCTTC,CASSLSSSEQFF
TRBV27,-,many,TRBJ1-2,TGTGCCAGCGGAGAATATTATGGCTACACCTTC,CASGEYYGYTF
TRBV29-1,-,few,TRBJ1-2,TGCAGCGTTGGGGCAGGTCTGGGCTACACCTTC,CSVGAGLGYTF
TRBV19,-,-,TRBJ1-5,TGTGCCAGTAGTATCCTCATCAGGGTCGTAGGCAATCAGCCCCAGCATTTT,CASSILIRVVGNQPQHF
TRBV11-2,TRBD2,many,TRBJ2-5,TGTGCCAGCAGCGTTAGCGGGAGGTCCGGGGAGACCCAGTACTTC,CASSVSGRSGETQYF
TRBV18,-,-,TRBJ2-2,TGTGCCAGCTCACCGGTTCAGGCCACCGGGGAGCTGTTTTTT,CASSPVQATGELFF
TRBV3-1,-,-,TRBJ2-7,TGTGCCAGCAGCCAAGCTACGGGTAGCGGCGAGCAGTACTTC,CASSQATGSGEQYF
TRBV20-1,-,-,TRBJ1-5,TGCAGTGCTAAAGGGAATCAGCCCCAGCATTTT,CSAKGNQPQHF
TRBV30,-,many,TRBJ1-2,TGTGCCTGGAGTGTACTCATCAACTATGGCTACACCTTC,CAWSVLINYGYTF
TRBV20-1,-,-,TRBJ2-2,TGCAGTGCTAGAGATGACTTTTCTAGCGAGAACACCGGGGAGCTGTTTTTT,CSARDDFSSENTGELFF
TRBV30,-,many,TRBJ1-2,TGTGCCTGGAAAACCCAGGGTCAGGATGGCTACACCTTC,CAWKTQGQDGYTF
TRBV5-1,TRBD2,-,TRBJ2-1,TGCGCCAGCAGCTTCGAGGGAGGGCCCCCCTACAATGAGCAGTTCTTC,CASSFEGGPPYNEQFF
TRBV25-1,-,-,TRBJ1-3,TGTGCCAGCAGTGGCGCAGGGGCTGGAAACACCATATATTTT,CASSGAGAGNTIYF
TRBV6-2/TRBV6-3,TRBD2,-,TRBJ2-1,TGTGCCAGCAGTTACTCGCCTAGCGGGGCATACAATGAGCAGTTCTTC,CASSYSPSGAYNEQFF
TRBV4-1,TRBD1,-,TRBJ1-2,TGCGCCAGCAGCCAACCGGACAGGTGGGACTATGGCTACACCTTC,CASSQPDRWDYGYTF
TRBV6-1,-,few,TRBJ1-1,TGTGCCAGCAGTGAATCGGGCAGAGGGGTTGCTTTCTTT,CASSESGRGVAFF
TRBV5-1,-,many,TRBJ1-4,TGCGCCAGCAGCTTGGGGGGGCGCGAGGAAAAACTGTTTTTT,CASSLGGREEKLFF
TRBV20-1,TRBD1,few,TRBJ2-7,TGCAGTGCTAGAGGGACAGGGGGCAGTTACGAGCAGTACTTC,CSARGTGGSYEQYF
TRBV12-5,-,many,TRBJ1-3,TGTGCTAGTGGCCCGGGACCGATCTCTGGAAACACCATATATTTT,CASGPGPISGNTIYF
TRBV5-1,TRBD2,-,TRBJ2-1,TGCGCCAGCAGCTGGAGGACTAGCGGATCATCCTACAATGAGCAGTTCTTC,CASSWRTSGSSYNEQFF
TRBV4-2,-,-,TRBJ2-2,TGTGCCAGCAGCCAAGATTGGGCGGATCGCACCGGGGAGCTGTTTTTT,CASSQDWADRTGELFF
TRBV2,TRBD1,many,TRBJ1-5,TGTGCCAGCAACGAAGGGGGCCTTCAGCCCCAGCATTTT,CASNEGGLQPQHF
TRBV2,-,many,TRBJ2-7,TGTGCCAGCAGTTCGATCCGAGGCGAGCAGTACTTC,CASSSIRGEQYF
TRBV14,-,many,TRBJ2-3,TGTGCCAGCAGCCAGGGACGGGCGCAGTATTTT,CASSQGRAQYF
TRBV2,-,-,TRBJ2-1,TGTGCCAGCAGTCCAGTGGGCCGTTCCTCAATTTCCTACAATGAGCAGTTCTTC,CASSPVGRSSISYNEQFF
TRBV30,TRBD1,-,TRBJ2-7,TGTGCCTGGATGAGTGTGGACAGGGGCTCCGAGCAGTACTTC,CAWMSVDRGSEQYF
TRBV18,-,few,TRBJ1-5,TGTGCCAGCTCACCTTCAACGCTAGGGGCTACTGGGCATCAGCCCCAGCATTTT,CASSPSTLGATGHQPQHF
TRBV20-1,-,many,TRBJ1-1,TGCAGTGCTAGAGGGGGGAACACTGAAGCTTTCTTT,CSARGGNTEAFF
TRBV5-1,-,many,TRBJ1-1,TGCGCCAGCAGCTTGAACGCAGGGAACACTGAAGCTTTCTTT,CASSLNAGNTEAFF
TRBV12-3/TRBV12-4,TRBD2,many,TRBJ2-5,TGTGCCAGCAGCCATACTAGCGGGAGGGCAGAGACCCAGTACTTC,CASSHTSGRAETQYF
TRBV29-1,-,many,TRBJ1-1,TGCAGCGTTGAAGTGGGGCGGACTGAAGCTTTCTTT,CSVEVGRTEAFF
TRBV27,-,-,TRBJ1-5,TGTGCCAGCAGCCCACGCGGGTGGGGGGGCTCTCAGCCCCAGCATTTT,CASSPRGWGGSQPQHF
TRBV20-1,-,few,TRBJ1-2,TGCAGTGCTATTTATACTAACTATGGCTACGCCTTC,CSAIYTNYGYAF
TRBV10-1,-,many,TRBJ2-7,TGCGCCAGCAGTGAAGGGGGGGCAACTGAGCAGTACTTC,CASSEGGATEQYF
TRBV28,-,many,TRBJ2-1,TGTGCCAGCATCCCTGGGCCCTTTGGGGATGAGCAGTTCTTC,CASIPGPFGDEQFF
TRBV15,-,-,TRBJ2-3,TGTGCCACCAGCAGAGGAGGAGGACCGAGCACATATACGCAGTATTTT,CATSRGGGPSTYTQYF
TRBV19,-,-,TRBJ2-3,TGTGCCAGTAGTATAAGGGTGAAGGATACGCAGTATTTT,CASSIRVKDTQYF
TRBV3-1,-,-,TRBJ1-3,TGTGCCAGCAGCCCCGGGGTATTCTCTGGAAACACCATATATTTT,CASSPGVFSGNTIYF
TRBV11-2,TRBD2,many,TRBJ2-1,TGTGCCAGCAGCCAAACCGGGACTAGAGATGAGCAGTTCTTC,CASSQTGTRDEQFF
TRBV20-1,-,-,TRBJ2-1,TGCAGTGCTGGAGGGGCGGGACTCCACTACAATGAGCAGTTCTTC,CSAGGAGLHYNEQFF
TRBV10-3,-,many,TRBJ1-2,TGTGCCATCAGTGATCCCGGGACAAGCGACTATGGCTACACCTTC,CAISDPGTSDYGYTF
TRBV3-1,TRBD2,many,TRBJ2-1,TGTGCCAGCAGCCACGGACTAGCGGCCGACCAGTTCTTC,CASSHGLAADQFF
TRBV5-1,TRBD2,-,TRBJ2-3,TGCGCCAGCAGCTTGGGGCCGGGACTAGCGGCAGATACGCAGTATTTT,CASSLGPGLAADTQYF
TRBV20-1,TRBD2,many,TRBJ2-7,TGCAGTGCCGCGCGGACTAGAGGCGGATCCTACGAGCAGTACTTC,CSAARTRGGSYEQYF
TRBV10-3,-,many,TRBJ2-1,TGTGCCATCAGTGAATCGAGTGAGCAGTTCTTC,CAISESSEQFF
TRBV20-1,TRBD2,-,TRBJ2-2,TGCAGTGCTAGTAGCGGGAAGGTCACCGGGGAGCTGTTTTTT,CSASSGKVTGELFF
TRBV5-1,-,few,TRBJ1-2,TGCGCCAGCAGCATAGTGGGGCGGAAGTTCCATGGCTACACCTTC,CASSIVGRKFHGYTF
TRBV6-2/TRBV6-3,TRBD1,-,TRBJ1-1,TGTGCCAGCAGCCCCACCAGACGGGACAGGGCCACTGAAGCTTTCTTT,CASSPTRRDRATEAFF
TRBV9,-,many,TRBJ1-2,TGTGCCAGCAGCGGAGAGCACAGGGTATACTATGGCTACACCTTC,CASSGEHRVYYGYTF